This note documents a single T cell receptor beta chain sequence. This entry comes from a study of control samples from healthy donors and cancer patients. TCRdb's table, derived via immunoSEQ multiplex PCR, lists solely in-frame clones and lacks some. The sample lists about 120,000 clones, around 88% seen once, with less than 3.5% in the top ten. Germline loops: CDR1 SEHNR, CDR2 FQNEAQ (reference sequence). The CDR3 is 16 amino acids. The V and J ends lost 1 base and 7 bases, in that order; junction bases with no gene match: 9. The sample comprised blood. The chain employs TRBV7-9 and TRBJ1-4; TRBD1 matches 7 bases. This clonotype was sampled from a middle-aged man in good health. CDR3 bases: TGTGCCAGCAGCTTAGGGGGTAAGGGGGCTGGTGAAAAACTGTTTTTT. This gives the protein CASSLGGKGAGEKLFF.